This paragraph reports one TCR beta chain. This sample was taken from a study of T and B cells in COVID-19 patients. Per the germline V gene, CDR1 is SGHTA and CDR2 is FQGNSA. The CDR3 has 12 residues. The V gene lost 5 bases and the J gene lost 2 bases, with 7 bases spanning the gap. From blood, about 240-550 ng of genomic DNA served as TRB template. BIOMED2 TRB-A/B primer pools were used in multiplex TRB PCR. TCRdb used MiXCR to reprocess the multiplex PCR reads, holding one entry per CDR3 protein. The sample carries some 9,100 distinct CDR3 sequences, roughly 27% recorded once. The receptor was isolated from a human donor who had recovered from COVID-19. The J gene is TRBJ2-7, the V gene TRBV7-2; D gene uncertain. Source material: blood. The DNA of the CDR3 is TGTGCCAGCAGCCTTTCTCCCTACGAGCAGTACTTC. Translation: CASSLSPYEQYF.